Below, one T cell receptor (beta chain) is given with its context. TCRdb passed the 5' RACE reads through MiXCR, listing each CDR3 protein once. The sample consists of 40,000 to 65,000 distinct CDR3 sequences, about 14% of them appearing once. The data were taken from a study of T cells of healthy individuals. This receptor was taken from a human donor in good health.

The CDR3 nucleotides are TGCAGTGCTGGACCGGGACAGGGCTTTAGGAACATTCAGTACTTC. Protein product: CSAGPGQGFRNIQYF. The chain combines TRBV20-1 with TRBJ2-4, with TRBD1 matching over 9 bases. Germline CDR1 and CDR2: DFQATT and SNEGSKA (reference sequence). V shed 5 bases, J shed 7 bases, and the junction held 12 bases outside the gene matches. The CDR3 sequence is 15 residues long.